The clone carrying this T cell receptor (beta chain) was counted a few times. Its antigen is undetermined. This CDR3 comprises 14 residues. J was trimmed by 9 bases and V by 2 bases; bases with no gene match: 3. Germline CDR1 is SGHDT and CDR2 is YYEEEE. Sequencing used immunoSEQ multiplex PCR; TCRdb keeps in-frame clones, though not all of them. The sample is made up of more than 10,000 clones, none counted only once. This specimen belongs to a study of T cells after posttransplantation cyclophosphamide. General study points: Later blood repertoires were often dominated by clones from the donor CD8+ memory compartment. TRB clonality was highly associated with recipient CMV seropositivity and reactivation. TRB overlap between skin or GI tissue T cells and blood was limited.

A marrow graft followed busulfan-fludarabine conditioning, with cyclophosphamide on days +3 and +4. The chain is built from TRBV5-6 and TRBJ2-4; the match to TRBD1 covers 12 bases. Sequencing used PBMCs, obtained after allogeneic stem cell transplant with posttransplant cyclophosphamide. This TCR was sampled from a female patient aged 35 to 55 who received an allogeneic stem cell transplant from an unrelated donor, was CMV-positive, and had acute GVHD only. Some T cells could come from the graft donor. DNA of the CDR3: TGTGCCAGCAGCTTTCCGGGACAGGGGGCCATTCAGTACTTC. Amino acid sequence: CASSFPGQGAIQYF.